One sample yielded the 9 T cell receptor beta chains listed below, sequenced in a study of blood T cell repertoires in COVID-19. Sequencing was performed with immunoSEQ multiplex PCR; in TCRdb, only in-frame clones are kept and a portion is missing. This table has 380,000 or so clones, 81% appearing once. The sequenced sample consisted of peripheral blood. The receptors derive from a human donor with acute or convalescent COVID-19. The donor label of this sample is uncertain.

This clone was counted between two and nine times. This rearrangement joins TRBV19 to TRBJ1-4, with a weak D call TRBD1 (5 bases). Germline V lookup: CDR1 LNHDA, CDR2 SQIVND (reference sequence). The germline V and J ends were trimmed by 8 bases and 2 bases, with 9 bases remaining between them. The CDR3 spans 13 residues. CDR3 in DNA: TGTGCCAGTGCAGGGCGCACTAATGAAAAACTGTTTTTT. Translating it yields CASAGRTNEKLFF.

The chain is built from TRBV28 and TRBJ2-1; the D gene is possibly TRBD2 (6 bases). CDR1 and CDR2 (germline): MDHEN, SYDVKM. There are 14 residues in the CDR3. V shed 5 bases and J shed 4 bases, with 12 bases lying between them. The CDR3 DNA is TGTGCCAGCAGTGGTGGCGGGGCTTACAATGAGCAGTTCTTC. Amino acids: CASSGGGAYNEQFF.

V usage is TRBV7-9 and J usage is TRBJ1-2; D remains unclear. The V gene's germline CDR1 is SEHNR and CDR2 FQNEAQ (reference sequence). Trimming left V 8 bases short and J 2 bases short, with 18 bases between. The CDR3 extends over 15 amino acids. CDR3 DNA sequence: TGTGCCAGCCGATCCGGAGGGCTGACGAACTATGGCTACACCTTC. It yields the protein CASRSGGLTNYGYTF.

The V call is TRBV3-1 (or the pseudogene TRBV3-2), the J call TRBJ1-1; 7 bases are a match to TRBD1. Trimming cost V 3 bases and J 2 bases; bases outside gene matches: 3. The CDR3 spans 14 residues. CDR1 and CDR2 from the germline V gene are LGHDT and YNNKEL (reference sequence). DNA of the CDR3: TGTGCCAGCAGCCAGGGACAGTCTAACACTGAAGCTTTCTTT. Translation gives CASSQGQSNTEAFF.

The V and J genes are TRBV7-9 and TRBJ2-5, with a tentative D call TRBD1 (6 bases). Trimming removed 1 base from V and 5 bases from J, with 11 bases in between. Germline CDR1 reads SEHNR; CDR2 reads FQNEAQ (reference sequence). The CDR3 runs to 14 residues. The CDR3 loop is CASSLGTGMETQYF. Here the CDR3 DNA reads TGTGCCAGCAGCTTAGGAACAGGGATGGAGACCCAGTACTTC.

This clone appeared a few times. The gene calls are TRBV5-1 and TRBJ2-7, with 11 bases identical to TRBD2. Trimming cost V 5 bases and J 7 bases; bases outside gene matches: 14. Germline values: CDR1 SGHRS, CDR2 YFSETQ. This CDR3 spans 16 amino acids. The CDR3 is CASRRIAGGPREEQYF. The CDR3, as DNA: TGCGCCAGCAGGCGAATAGCGGGAGGGCCGAGGGAGGAGCAGTACTTC.

The rearrangement links TRBV12-5 to TRBJ2-3; TRBD2 matches at 11 bases. J gave up 2 bases and V 3 bases, and 10 bases lay outside the gene matches. Germline loops: CDR1 LGHNT, CDR2 FRNRAP. CDR3 size: 18 residues. Here the CDR3 reads CASGFSSTSGGHTDTQYF. CDR3 bases: TGTGCTAGTGGTTTCTCCTCTACTAGCGGGGGTCACACAGATACGCAGTATTTT.

Points on this clone: This CDR3 is also generated by other DNA sequences in the sample. The rearrangement uses TRBV18 and TRBJ1-3; a possible D gene is TRBD1 (5 bases). V lost 0 bases and J 0 bases, leaving 9 bases between the germline ends. Per the germline V gene, CDR1 is KGHSH and CDR2 is LQKENI. CDR3 length: 16 residues. CDR3 protein: CASSPPQGRSGNTIYF. Here the CDR3 DNA reads TGTGCCAGCTCACCACCTCAGGGTCGCTCTGGAAACACCATATATTTT.

The chain couples TRBV5-5 to TRBJ1-5; perhaps TRBD1 as D (6 bases). The germline CDR1 and CDR2 sequences are SGHKS and YYEKEE (reference sequence). The CDR3 totals 16 residues. Trimming removed 4 bases at V and 1 base at J, with 15 bases between. CDR3 protein: CASSHQGRGSNQPQHF. The CDR3 nucleotides read TGTGCCAGCAGCCATCAGGGGAGAGGGAGCAATCAGCCCCAGCATTTT.